The source of this T cell receptor (beta chain) is a study of persistence of HIV-infected CD4 T cells (dated by TCRdb to about 2020). With regard to the full study: The median time the participants had spent on suppressive ART was roughly eight years. The study isolated CMV- and HIV-1 Gag-responding CD4+ T cells from ART-treated individuals to examine antigen-driven clonal expansion of HIV-1-infected cells. Peripheral blood samples of up to roughly 200 mL were taken at multiple time points, with the exception of two participants who underwent leukapheresis at a single time point. In the cross-participant TCR cluster analysis, about eight participants were included for CMV and roughly seven participants were included for Gag. The clonality of all cells in each sorted population was assessed by TCRbeta sequencing, whereas the clonality of infected cells was assessed by proviral sequencing.

The CDR3 numbers 14 residues from cysteine through phenylalanine. Only the CDR3 DNA stays, 42 bases, in frame from base 1. The germline V gene provides CDR1 SGHTA and CDR2 FQGTGA. V is pruned by 8 bases and J by 4 bases, leaving 6 bases of the junction without a gene match. The treatment or condition label for this specimen denotes: suppressive antiretroviral therapy. Lysates of CMV-infected fibroblasts were used at 10 ug/mL for cell stimulation. Sorting of responding CD4+ T cells was based on upregulation of both CD40 ligand and CD69. Participants were HIV-1-infected adults who started suppressive ART during chronic infection. For at least 4 years, participants had undetectable plasma HIV-1 RNA, below 50 copies/mL. To be included, a participant needed positive CMV serology and a CD4+ T cell count above 400 cells/uL. Before stimulation, PBMCs were isolated using density centrifugation and depleted of CD8+ T cells. CD8-depleted PBMCs were stimulated for about 19 hours with anti-CD28/CD49d costimulation, CD40-blocking antibody and enfuvirtide to prevent new infections. Sorting was done on either a Beckman Coulter MoFlo Legacy or an XDP sorter, and propidium iodide was used to exclude dead cells. The QIAamp DNA Mini Kit was used for genomic DNA extraction from samples above one million cells, and the Quick-DNA Microprep Kit was used otherwise.

This clone has only a few counts. Its target antigen remains unknown. Within one base of it there is no much larger clone, and no base qualities were kept. On the study overall, not on this receptor specifically: Bulk TCR analyses could not be limited to the rare CMV-responding cells that actually contained HIV-1 proviruses. Few individuals were included in the study, and only a limited range of antigens was tested. TCR oligoclonality correlated with proviral oligoclonality within the same sorted populations. Significantly lower TCRbeta richness was observed in CMV- and Gag-responding cells than in anti-CD3/anti-CD28-responding cells, and higher oligoclonality was observed in CMV-responding cells than in CD3/CD28-stimulated and Gag-responding cells. Enrichment of degenerate expanded CDR3beta sequences was found in antigen-responding cells, suggesting convergent selection of CD4+ responses to CMV and Gag.

The immunoSEQ hsTCRB assay version 4, run in survey mode, was used to sequence TCRbeta repertoires from genomic DNA. For TCRbeta sequencing, genomic DNA was diluted to approximately 10 ng/uL, and up to 1 ug was used per sample. As for the authors' bioinformatics: Analysis of the TCRbeta data was done in ImmunoSeq Analyzer 3.0, and diversity was computed on productive nucleotide rearrangements. Using the Immunarch R package, the improved Chao index served to estimate lower-bound TCR diversity and the Gini coefficient served to estimate clonality. Different nucleotide rearrangements encoding the same CDR3beta amino acid sequence were treated as distinct clonotypes. Differential abundance analysis found TCRbeta sequences that were significantly enriched in antigen-responding cells compared with anti-CD3/anti-CD28-activated cells. Using predicted peptide-MHC specificity as the basis, GLIPH2 grouped TCRs into clusters, both for each participant individually and for the merged data sets that combined participants. The immuneACCESS repertoire file appears here via TCRdb, limited to in-frame rearrangements. These files lack a portion of the clones; in checked studies, under half of the deficit traces to unresolved V genes, and the cause of the others is not known. The DNA gave D and trimming, while V, J and clone size come from that table. This sample gives roughly 14,000 clones in total; approximately 71% of them show up just once. In total, the top ten clones hold roughly 17% of the sample.

Sequencing used CD4+ T cells sorted from PBMCs after roughly 20-hour stimulation, obtained from a patient who received antiretroviral therapy. This specimen's cell subset or site label, per the study, means: CD40L+CD69+ CD4 T cells responding to CMV lysate. The origin of this receptor is an adult man with HIV who was CMV-seropositive. The chain is assembled from TRBV7-3 and TRBJ2-2; 8 nucleotides in the junction match TRBD2. The CDR3 sequence is CASGRLASTGELFF. The DNA sequence is given as TGTGCCAGCGGTCGACTAGCGAGCACCGGGGAGCTGTTTTTT.